Below, 8 T cell receptor beta chains from the same sample are listed, as sequenced in a study of shared clonotypes between healthy human individuals. The method was immunoSEQ multiplex PCR; TCRdb's version includes in-frame clones alone and lacks a portion of them. The sample includes approximately 700,000 clones, less than 80% of them seen just once. Sequenced: memory CD4+ T cells sorted from blood. Subset here: CD45RA-negative fraction. The receptors were sampled from a woman aged 25 to 45 in good health.

The genes are TRBV11-2 and TRBJ2-7, with a possible D match to TRBD1 (6 bases). V dropped 0 bases and J dropped 2 bases, with 11 bases sitting between them. The CDR3 loop spans 15 amino acids. In germline, CDR1 is SGHAT, CDR2 FQNNGV. The CDR3 region is CASSLDPDSPYEQYF. The DNA for the CDR3 is TGTGCCAGCAGCTTAGACCCGGACAGTCCCTACGAGCAGTACTTC.

The chain recombines TRBV28 with TRBJ1-5, with no clear D. CDR1 and CDR2 (germline): MDHEN, SYDVKM. Trimming took 2 bases from V and 3 from J, leaving 8 bases between them. The CDR3 is 14 amino acids. DNA for the CDR3: TGTGCCAGCAGTTTACCAGAATTCAATCAGCCCCAGCATTTT. Amino acid sequence: CASSLPEFNQPQHF.

A few counts support this clone. The rearrangement uses TRBV4-1 and TRBJ2-5; 13 nucleotides align to TRBD2. Germline loops: CDR1 MGHRA, CDR2 YSYEKL. V dropped 0 bases and J dropped 5; count of bases not matched to a gene: 6. The CDR3 length is 17 residues. Here the CDR3 reads CASSQEGLAGVWETQYF. Written as DNA, the CDR3 is TGCGCCAGCAGCCAAGAAGGACTAGCGGGAGTCTGGGAGACCCAGTACTTC.

This chain uses TRBV28 with TRBJ1-2; 10 bases align to TRBD1. With V trimmed by 5 bases and J by 4 bases, 7 bases remained unmatched. The germline V gene encodes CDR1 MDHEN and CDR2 SYDVKM. The CDR3 length is 15 residues. The CDR3 DNA reads as TGTGCCAGCAGTCCCCGGGACAGGGGTAGCTATGGCTACACCTTC. Translated: CASSPRDRGSYGYTF.

V gene TRBV5-1 combines with J gene TRBJ2-3; D might be TRBD1 or TRBD2, each matching 5 bases. CDR3 length equals 17 residues. V dropped 1 base and J dropped 1 base, with 16 bases sitting between them. Looked up from germline, CDR1 is SGHRS and CDR2 is YFSETQ. The chain's CDR3 is CASSLSARSGRTDTQYF. The CDR3 bases are TGCGCCAGCAGCTTGTCAGCGCGGTCGGGGCGCACAGATACGCAGTATTTT.

The table lists this clone with a count of one. DNA for the CDR3: TGTGCCAGCAGCCCGACAGGGGGCGGCCAGCCCCAGCATTTT. Protein sequence: CASSPTGGGQPQHF. V gene TRBV28 combines with J gene TRBJ1-5, with 10 nucleotides matching TRBD1. CDR1 and CDR2 (germline): MDHEN, SYDVKM. Germline trimming cut 6 bases from V and 7 bases from J; bases unmatched to any gene: 6. This CDR3 has 14 amino acids.

V is TRBV5-1 and J is TRBJ2-2; D gene unclear. Trimming left V 5 bases short and J 3 bases short, with 5 bases between. Per the germline V gene, CDR1 is SGHRS and CDR2 is YFSETQ. The CDR3 sequence is 12 residues long. CDR3 in DNA: TGCGCCAGCAGTATCCACACCGGGGAGCTGTTTTTT. Protein product: CASSIHTGELFF.

This clone was picked up many times. The chain joins TRBV29-1 to TRBJ2-7, with D perhaps being TRBD1 or TRBD2 (5 bases each). This CDR3 contains 14 residues. CDR1 and CDR2 (germline): SQVTM, ANQGSEA. Trimming pared 5 bases from V and 2 bases from J, leaving 16 bases between. The CDR3: CSVSTGTAPYEQYF. The CDR3 region has the DNA TGCAGCGTTTCCACCGGGACGGCTCCCTACGAGCAGTACTTC.